The T cell receptor beta chain described here comes from a study of beta chain features in type 1 diabetes. As regards this clone: What it recognizes is unknown.

Findings of the study overall: Among patients with Type 1 diabetes, TCRB CDR3s were moderately but significantly shorter in every one of the four CD4+ subsets. Possibly, sequencing cDNA over-represented cells that had high TCR expression levels.

Reverse transcribing all isolated RNA meant expressed TCRB transcripts were sequenced. Sequencing used immunoSEQ multiplex PCR; TCRdb keeps in-frame clones, though not all of them. Of a few hundred thousand clones in the sample, more than 15% are singletons; the top ten hold 0.065% to 0.1%. The V end was cut by 4 bases, the J end by 4 bases, with 7 bases between. This CDR3 has 11 residues. Per the germline V gene, CDR1 is SQVTM and CDR2 is ANQGSEA. V is TRBV29-1 and J is TRBJ1-1; D gene unclear. The sequenced sample consisted of naive CD4+ T cells from blood. The TCR originated in a man younger than 45 with type 1 diabetes. The CDR3 spells CSVGRSTEAFF. The CDR3 DNA follows: TGCAGCGTTGGACGGTCCACTGAAGCTTTCTTT. The full variable domain, in which reference TRBV29-1 and TRBJ1-1 provide the parts outside the CDR3, is SAVISQKPSRDICQRGTSLTIQCQVDSQVTMMFWYRQQPGQSLTLIATANQGSEATYESGFVIDKFPISRPNLTFSTLTVSNMSPEDSSIYLCSVGRSTEAFFGQGTRLTVV.